Listed below are T cell receptor beta chains from one sample, sequenced in a study of shared clonotypes between healthy human individuals. Libraries were prepared by immunoSEQ multiplex PCR; TCRdb keeps only in-frame clonotypes and omits some of them. The repertoire consists of about 1,800,000 clones, with over 85% occurring once and the leading ten covering 1% to 1.5%. Sequencing used naive CD8+ T cells sorted from blood. These receptors were taken from a man between 18 and 35 years old in good health. CDR3s include the opening cysteine and the closing phenylalanine or tryptophan. The D gene is left open where the match is weak. Size is stated for part of the rows, as once, few or many counts, or as a class when the clone is expanded.

TGTGCCAGCAGTCTACAGGGGGGGAACACTGAAGCTTTCTTT,CASSLQGGNTEAFF,TRBV28,TRBD1,TRBJ1-1,.
TGCGCCAGCAGTCCAAACCGGGACACCGCCGTCTACGAGCAGTACTTC,CASSPNRDTAVYEQYF,TRBV10-1,.,TRBJ2-7,.
TGTGCCAGCAGTTTCATCAGGAGGGGAACCGGGGAGCTGTTTTTT,CASSFIRRGTGELFF,TRBV28,.,TRBJ2-2,.
TGTGCCAGCAGTGGCTCCCGGGACAGGGCTGGAAACACCATATATTTT,CASSGSRDRAGNTIYF,TRBV9,TRBD1,TRBJ1-3,.
TGCGCCAGCAGCCAAGATGACAACAAACCCTACAATGAGCAGTTCTTC,CASSQDDNKPYNEQFF,TRBV4-3,.,TRBJ2-1,.
TGTGCCAGCAGCTGGGGAACAGGGAGGAATGGCTACACCTTC,CASSWGTGRNGYTF,TRBV7-6,.,TRBJ1-2,few
TGCGCCAGCATAGGACAGGACCAAGCTTTCTTT,CASIGQDQAFF,TRBV10-2,TRBD1,TRBJ1-1,.
TGTGCCAGCAGTTATATTGCCCAGACAGGGGTGGGAAATCAGCCCCAGCATTTT,CASSYIAQTGVGNQPQHF,TRBV27,TRBD1,TRBJ1-5,.
TGTGCCAGCAGCACACAGGTTTACGAGCAGTACTTC,CASSTQVYEQYF,TRBV21-1,.,TRBJ2-7,.
TGTGCCAGCAGCTTGGTAGCAGGGCAGGATCAGCCCCAGCATTTT,CASSLVAGQDQPQHF,TRBV5-8,.,TRBJ1-5,.
TGTGCCAGCAGCTTGGACTCCGGGACGAACTATGGCTACACCTTC,CASSLDSGTNYGYTF,TRBV11-2,.,TRBJ1-2,.
TGTGCCAGCTCACCCCGAGGGGGGCGTTACGAGCAGTACTTC,CASSPRGGRYEQYF,TRBV18,.,TRBJ2-7,.
TGTGCCAGCAGTGAAAGATTTGTTTTCGACACGCAGTATTTT,CASSERFVFDTQYF,TRBV2,.,TRBJ2-3,.
TGCGCCAGCAGCGGACAGGGAAACTATGGCTACACCTTC,CASSGQGNYGYTF,TRBV10-2,TRBD1,TRBJ1-2,.
TGCGCCAGCACCGTTGAGGGGGGGTACCAAGAGACCCAGTACTTC,CASTVEGGYQETQYF,TRBV5-1,.,TRBJ2-5,.
TGTGCCAGCAGCTTAGACAGGCCGAGGATTGCAGGATACGAGCAGTACTTC,CASSLDRPRIAGYEQYF,TRBV11-2,.,TRBJ2-7,once
TGTGCCAGCAGCTTAGAGCGGAGCTTGAACACCGGGGAGCTGTTTTTT,CASSLERSLNTGELFF,TRBV7-9,.,TRBJ2-2,.
TGTGCCAGCAGCCCCATCACGACAGGGTGGAATGAGCAGTTCTTC,CASSPITTGWNEQFF,TRBV7-9,TRBD1,TRBJ2-1,.
TGTGCCTGGAGTTCAGGGGGCGAGGGCACTGAAGCTTTCTTT,CAWSSGGEGTEAFF,TRBV30,TRBD1,TRBJ1-1,few
TGTGCCAGCAGCCAAGACAGGGAGGGTACTAATGAAAAACTGTTTTTT,CASSQDREGTNEKLFF,TRBV4-2,.,TRBJ1-4,.
TGCGCCAGCAGCCAAGACGCCGGTTACGAGCAGTACTTC,CASSQDAGYEQYF,TRBV4-3,.,TRBJ2-7,.
TGTGCCAGCAGTGAAGAAACAACTACCGGGCAGACCCAGTACTTC,CASSEETTTGQTQYF,TRBV2,.,TRBJ2-5,many
TGCGCCAGCAGTGAGATGGGTTCGAGCTACGAGCAGTACTTC,CASSEMGSSYEQYF,TRBV10-2,.,TRBJ2-7,once
TGTGCCAGCAGTTTATCACTAGCCTTCCCAGATACGCAGTATTTT,CASSLSLAFPDTQYF,TRBV27,.,TRBJ2-3,once
TGTGCCAGCGGCGCCTCTGGGAATCAGCCCCAGCATTTT,CASGASGNQPQHF,TRBV27,.,TRBJ1-5,.
TGTGCCAGCAGCTTGGAGGGGGCTAGCTCCTATAATTCACCCCTCCACTTT,CASSLEGASSYNSPLHF,TRBV5-4,TRBD1,TRBJ1-6,.
TGTGCCAGCAGCTTAGACCGGGACAGGGGAGAATACGAGCAGTACTTC,CASSLDRDRGEYEQYF,TRBV7-2,TRBD1,TRBJ2-7,.
TGTGCCAGCAGCGTAGGGGGTAGCGGGTCCAACAATGAGCAGTTCTTC,CASSVGGSGSNNEQFF,TRBV9,TRBD2,TRBJ2-1,.
TGTGCCAGCAGCTTGGACAGGGGGCTAATCGGGGAGCTGTTTTTT,CASSLDRGLIGELFF,TRBV5-4,TRBD1,TRBJ2-2,.
TGTGCCACTCAGGGGGCTCTCACCTACGAGCAGTACTTC,CATQGALTYEQYF,TRBV2,TRBD1,TRBJ2-7,.
TGTGCCAGCAGCCTCTGGGGGACTAGTTACAATGAGCAGTTCTTC,CASSLWGTSYNEQFF,TRBV9,TRBD2,TRBJ2-1,.
TGCGCCAGCACTGAGGGGTCAAACTCCTACGAGCAGTACTTC,CASTEGSNSYEQYF,TRBV5-1,.,TRBJ2-7,.
TGTGCCAGCAGTTTTGGAGCGGGAGAGACCTACGAGCAGTACTTC,CASSFGAGETYEQYF,TRBV27,TRBD2,TRBJ2-7,.
TGTGCCAGTAGTATAGACCTCGGACTTTTTGAAGCTTTCTTT,CASSIDLGLFEAFF,TRBV19,.,TRBJ1-1,.
TGCGCCAGCAGCCAATATCTAGCGGGAGCGGTCGGGGAGCTGTTTTTT,CASSQYLAGAVGELFF,TRBV4-3,TRBD2,TRBJ2-2,.
TGCGCCAGCAGCCAAGATGCCGGGGGGGGGACCACCTATAATTCACCCCTCCACTTT,CASSQDAGGGTTYNSPLHF,TRBV4-3,.,TRBJ1-6,.
TGCAGCGTTGAGGGGGACTACACCGGGGAGCTGTTTTTT,CSVEGDYTGELFF,TRBV29-1,.,TRBJ2-2,.
TGTGCCAGCAGCTTGTCACAGGTGAACACTGAAGCTTTCTTT,CASSLSQVNTEAFF,TRBV13,.,TRBJ1-1,few
TGTGCCAGCTCACCAGGAGTGAACACTGAAGCTTTCTTT,CASSPGVNTEAFF,TRBV18,.,TRBJ1-1,.
TGCGCCAGCAGCCAAGAGCGCCCGGAGCGGGAGGGCCGAAATGAGCAGTTCTTC,CASSQERPEREGRNEQFF,TRBV4-3,TRBD2,TRBJ2-1,.
TGTGCCAGCAGTTTATCGAAAGGGGTAGCGGGGTACGAGCAGTACTTC,CASSLSKGVAGYEQYF,TRBV27,TRBD2,TRBJ2-7,.
TGTGCCAGCAGCTCCCCGGGACAGGGGTACTCTGGAAACACCATATATTTT,CASSSPGQGYSGNTIYF,TRBV5-6,TRBD1,TRBJ1-3,.
TGCGCCAGCAGCCAAACTCGACGGGGCTCAACTAATGAAAAACTGTTTTTT,CASSQTRRGSTNEKLFF,TRBV4-3,.,TRBJ1-4,.
TGTGCCAGCGGGGGACCGGATGAGCAGTTCTTC,CASGGPDEQFF,TRBV28,.,TRBJ2-1,.
TGTGCCAGCAGTTACGGGACAGGGGTAATCTATGGCTACACCTTC,CASSYGTGVIYGYTF,TRBV6-5,TRBD1,TRBJ1-2,once
TGTGCCAGCAGCGAAGGGACATTCTACTACGAGCAGTACTTC,CASSEGTFYYEQYF,TRBV2,.,TRBJ2-7,.
TGTGCCAGCAGTTTGGTCAGCTTCATGAACACTGAAGCTTTCTTT,CASSLVSFMNTEAFF,TRBV27,.,TRBJ1-1,.
TGTGCCAGCTCACCACCGGAGGGCACTGAAGCTTTCTTT,CASSPPEGTEAFF,TRBV18,.,TRBJ1-1,.
TGTGCCAGCAGCTTGGAGGGGGTGACCCAGTACTTC,CASSLEGVTQYF,TRBV5-4,.,TRBJ2-5,.
TGTGCCACCAGCTATCCCGGGACAGCACCCTACGAGCAGTACTTC,CATSYPGTAPYEQYF,TRBV15,TRBD1,TRBJ2-7,.
TGCGCCAGCAGCTTGGAGGTGACTAGCGGGTTCAGCTCCTACGAGCAGTACTTC,CASSLEVTSGFSSYEQYF,TRBV5-1,TRBD2,TRBJ2-7,.
TGTGCCAGCAGCTCAATAGTGGTGGACTACGAGCAGTACTTC,CASSSIVVDYEQYF,TRBV7-9,.,TRBJ2-7,.
TGTGCCAGCAGCTTGGATCAGCGGGAGGGCAACGAGCAGTACTTC,CASSLDQREGNEQYF,TRBV5-4,TRBD2,TRBJ2-7,.
TGTGCCAGCAGCCAACCTCAGGGTTTCGACTATGGCTACACCTTC,CASSQPQGFDYGYTF,TRBV4-2,.,TRBJ1-2,once